A single T cell receptor beta chain is shown here with its context. Its antigen is still unknown. Time point described: newly diagnosed GD, antithyroid drugs for less than 3 months. PBMCs were the source of the RNA used for TCR sequencing. This sample was taken from a study of regulatory T cells in long-lasting Graves disease. Relying on iRepertoire HTBI primers and Arm-PCR of CDR3 regions, the team built TCR beta libraries. TCRdb called the multiplex PCR reads again in MiXCR, with one record for every CDR3 protein. The sample contains around 480,000 distinct CDR3 sequences, about a sixth of which appear only once. Study findings and constraints: For persistent Graves' patients, TCR diversity was lower than for newly diagnosed ones.

These same data were also listed under a study on T cells in Graves' hyperthyroidism and ophthalmopathy. From that paper: Graves' hyperthyroidism was deemed stable given no ophthalmopathy progression within 18 months. Researchers ran a first-round RT-PCR on the TCR CDR3 using the HTBI primer set.

The sequenced sample was peripheral blood mononuclear cells (PBMCs), obtained at new diagnosis, from a patient treated with antithyroid drugs. This clonotype was sampled from a man in his forties or fifties with Graves disease.

The CDR3 DNA sequence: TGTGCCAGCAGTTTTGACCCATATAGCAATCAGCCCCAGCATTTT. Translation: CASSFDPYSNQPQHF. This chain uses TRBV12-3 or TRBV12-4 with TRBJ1-5, with unresolved D. V was pared by 3 bases and J by 0 bases, with 9 bases between. The CDR3 length is 15 residues.